Shown below are 18 T cell receptor beta chains from a single sample sequenced in a study. TCRdb reprocessed the RT-PCR reads with MiXCR, giving one entry per CDR3 protein. The sample has about 680,000 distinct CDR3 sequences; approximately 14% are singletons. Sequenced sample: memory CD4+ T cells from blood. Source of these receptors: a female donor in good health, serving as a healthy control.

The chain combines TRBV6-6 with TRBJ1-3, with TRBD1 matching over 8 bases. This CDR3 comprises 14 residues. Germline lookup yields CDR1 MNHNY and CDR2 SVGAGI (reference sequence). With 7 bases clipped from V and 4 bases from J, the junction kept 6 bases outside the gene matches. The CDR3 loop is CASMVGTGGNTIYF. In DNA form, the CDR3 reads TGTGCCAGCATGGTAGGGACAGGAGGAAACACCATATATTTT.

Ten or more counts support this clonotype. The chain is built from TRBV6-6 and TRBJ2-7; maybe TRBD2 (5 bases). Trimming cost V 0 bases and J 5 bases, with 8 bases left between them. The CDR3 contains 13 residues. Germline CDR1 is MNHNY and CDR2 is SVGAGI (reference sequence). In DNA form, the CDR3 reads TGTGCCAGCAGTTACTCGTACGGGAACGAGCAGTACTTC. It codes for CASSYSYGNEQYF.

The chain couples TRBV6-1 to TRBJ1-4; 10 positions agree with TRBD1. The trim removed 6 bases at V and 8 bases at J, leaving 3 bases unmatched. From germline, CDR1 is MNHNS and CDR2 SASEGT. The CDR3 length is 13 residues. CDR3 bases: TGTGCCAGCAGAGGACAGGGGGAGGAAAAACTGTTTTTT. It codes for CASRGQGEEKLFF.

This chain connects TRBV12-3 or TRBV12-4 to TRBJ1-1; D remains unclear. The CDR3 is 13 residues long. V lost 5 bases to trimming and J lost 3 bases, with 10 bases between them. CDR3 in DNA: TGTGCCAGCAGTCCCGGTCGTGACACTGAAGCTTTCTTT. Its translation is CASSPGRDTEAFF.

The chain links TRBV5-8 to TRBJ1-2; D not certain. With 0 bases removed from V and 0 bases from J, the gap between germline ends came to 9 bases. The germline V gene has CDR1 SGHTS and CDR2 YDEGEE. This CDR3 contains 15 residues. The chain's CDR3 is CASSLGRLTNYGYTF. The CDR3 nucleotides are TGTGCCAGCAGCTTGGGGCGGCTAACTAACTATGGCTACACCTTC.

This clonotype was picked up many times. This rearrangement joins TRBV5-5 to TRBJ2-1; possible D gene TRBD1, 6 bases. The ends were cut back, 3 bases at V and 7 bases at J, with 17 bases in the middle. The germline V gene encodes CDR1 SGHKS and CDR2 YYEKEE (reference sequence). The CDR3 has 15 residues. The CDR3 DNA reads TGTGCCAGCAGCTGGGGACAAACCAGGCAAAATGAGCAGTTCTTC. It is translated as CASSWGQTRQNEQFF.

This clonotype was counted a few times. A read error may explain this, as a much larger clone is one base away. In DNA, the CDR3 is TGTGCCAGCAGCCCGACAGGGGGTTCCTACAGTGAGCAGTTCTTC. This gives the protein CASSPTGGSYSEQFF. The chain combines TRBV12-3 or TRBV12-4 with TRBJ2-1; 9 nucleotides match TRBD1. This CDR3 is 15 amino acids long.

CDR3 residues: CASSLLAGEGGEQFF. Here the CDR3 DNA reads TGTGCCAGCAGCTTACTAGCGGGAGAGGGTGGTGAGCAGTTCTTC. The gene calls are TRBV7-9 and TRBJ2-1, with 10 bases fitting TRBD2. The ends lost 2 bases at V and 9 bases at J; junction bases unmatched: 7. The CDR3 has 15 residues. The germline CDR1 and CDR2 sequences are SEHNR and FQNEAQ (reference sequence).

V and J are TRBV24-1 and TRBJ1-1; the D is unclear. The CDR3 contains 15 residues. CDR1 is KGHDR and CDR2 is SFDVKD in the germline V gene. V was cut by 4 bases and J by 3 bases, with 14 bases left in between. This chain's CDR3 is CATSDPRKGDTEAFF. The CDR3 nucleotides are TGTGCCACCAGTGACCCCAGGAAGGGAGACACTGAAGCTTTCTTT.

This clonotype was seen many times. The V call is TRBV6-1, the J call TRBJ1-5; 7 nucleotides match TRBD1. The germline V gene encodes CDR1 MNHNS and CDR2 SASEGT. The CDR3 is 16 residues long. With 8 bases clipped from V and 0 bases from J, the junction kept 10 bases outside the gene matches. CDR3 nucleotides: TGTGCCAGCCTTGCGGACAGGATCTATAGCAATCAGCCCCAGCATTTT. This codes for CASLADRIYSNQPQHF.

The chain links TRBV6-6 to TRBJ1-4; 9 bases align to TRBD1. Trimming removed 2 bases from V and 7 bases from J; junction bases left unmatched: 5. Germline V gives CDR1 MNHNY, CDR2 SVGAGI (reference sequence). The CDR3 is 15 residues long. CDR3 loop: CASSYLDRGAEKLFF. Here the CDR3 DNA reads TGTGCCAGCAGTTACCTCGACAGGGGGGCTGAAAAACTGTTTTTT.

The rearrangement links TRBV27 to TRBJ2-2; 15 bases are a match to TRBD2. CDR3 size: 19 residues. The junction had 7 bases not matched to a gene; V was cut back by 1 base and J by 4 bases. CDR1 and CDR2 from the germline V gene are MNHEY and SMNVEV (reference sequence). Here the CDR3 reads CASSLFGLAGGFGTGELFF. In DNA form, the CDR3 reads TGTGCCAGCAGTTTATTCGGACTAGCGGGAGGGTTTGGCACCGGGGAGCTGTTTTTT.

The rearrangement joins TRBV7-2 to TRBJ1-4; no reliable D call. The CDR3 runs to 13 residues. V lost 2 bases, J lost 7 bases, and 8 bases lay in between. From germline, CDR1 is SGHTA and CDR2 FQGNSA. Here the CDR3 reads CASSLRSSEKLFF. Written as DNA, the CDR3 is TGTGCCAGCAGCTTAAGAAGTAGTGAAAAACTGTTTTTT.

Here the CDR3 DNA reads TGCAGTGCTGGGCCAACAGGGTCCGTTCAGCCCCAGCATTTT. It codes for CSAGPTGSVQPQHF. This sequence joins TRBV20-1 and TRBJ1-5; D is possibly TRBD1 (6 bases). The CDR3 length is 14 residues. The germline CDR1 and CDR2 sequences are DFQATT and SNEGSKA (reference sequence). Trimming left V 5 bases short and J 6 bases short, with 17 bases between.

Many counts were recorded for this clonotype. The genes are TRBV4-1 and TRBJ1-5; D is uncertain. Per germline, CDR1 MGHRA and CDR2 YSYEKL. The CDR3 runs to 15 residues. Trimming left V 1 base short and J 3 bases short, with 10 bases between. Here the CDR3 DNA reads TGCGCCAGCAGCCAAGGAACTGCCCTCAATCAGCCCCAGCATTTT. This translates into CASSQGTALNQPQHF.

The chain uses TRBV11-1 and TRBJ2-3; D ambiguous. V was pared by 5 bases and J by 1 base, with 10 bases between. Per germline, CDR1 SGHAT and CDR2 FQDESV (reference sequence). This CDR3 comprises 14 residues. The CDR3 protein is CASSLSDGTDTQYF. The CDR3 region has the DNA TGTGCCAGCAGCCTTTCCGACGGCACAGATACGCAGTATTTT.

This chain links TRBV18 with TRBJ1-6; D is perhaps TRBD1 (5 bases). The CDR3 spans 15 residues. Trimming cost V 3 bases and J 10 bases, with 16 bases left between them. The germline V gene encodes CDR1 KGHSH and CDR2 LQKENI. In DNA form, the CDR3 reads TGTGCCAGCTCACCGATTGGAGGGGTTGCATCACCCCTCCACTTT. Translating gives CASSPIGGVASPLHF. Full variable domain (outside the CDR3, taken from reference TRBV18 and TRBJ1-6): NAGVMQNPRHLVRRRGQEARLRCSPMKGHSHVYWYRQLPEEGLKFMVYLQKENIIDESGMPKERFSAEFPKEGPSILRIQQVVRGDSAAYFCASSPIGGVASPLHFGNGTRLTVT.

This clonotype has just a few counts. The chain links TRBV5-4 to TRBJ1-6, with D unclear. Trimming pared 3 bases from V and 7 bases from J, leaving 17 bases between. The length of the CDR3 is 16 residues. Germline CDR1 SGHNT, CDR2 YYREEE (reference sequence). Here the CDR3 reads CASSSGLRVGNSPLHF. CDR3 in DNA: TGTGCCAGCAGCTCGGGCCTTAGGGTTGGCAATTCACCCCTCCACTTT. Supplemented by reference TRBV5-4 and TRBJ1-6, the full variable domain reads ETGVTQSPTHLIKTRGQQVTLRCSSQSGHNTVSWYQQALGQGPQFIFQYYREEENGRGNFPPRFSGLQFPNYSSELNVNALELDDSALYLCASSSGLRVGNSPLHFGNGTRLTVT.